These 32 T cell receptor beta chains were all obtained from the same sample, sequenced in a study of T cell changes during pregnancy in multiple sclerosis. The assay was immunoSEQ multiplex PCR, and TCRdb's table has in-frame clones only and misses some. Here the sample spans 30,000 to 35,000 clones, approximately 90% being singletons. The input for sequencing was CD8+ T cells from peripheral blood mononuclear cells, taken in the first trimester of pregnancy. The receptors were gathered from a female donor with multiple sclerosis, enrolled in a pregnancy study.

This clone is a singleton in its sample. The gene calls are TRBV7-8 and TRBJ1-1, with unresolved D. Germline-derived CDR1 and CDR2 are SGHVS and FQNEAQ. The ends were cut back, 2 bases at V and 0 bases at J, with 7 bases in the middle. The CDR3 spans 14 residues. CDR3: CASSLTGLNTEAFF. CDR3 coding DNA: TGTGCCAGCAGCTTAACGGGATTGAACACTGAAGCTTTCTTT.

This chain links TRBV14 with TRBJ2-7; 7 positions agree with TRBD1. V shed 1 base and J 4 bases; nucleotides not matched to a gene: 4. CDR3 size: 14 residues. Germline-derived CDR1 and CDR2 are SGHDN and FVKESK. The CDR3 protein is CASSQGTGPYEQYF. The CDR3 DNA reads TGTGCCAGCAGCCAAGGGACAGGACCTTACGAGCAGTACTTC.

The CDR3 coding sequence is TGTGCCAGCAGTTTTGGCTCCACAACCTACAATGAGCAGTTCTTC. As protein: CASSFGSTTYNEQFF. The chain is built from TRBV27 and TRBJ2-1; D is undetermined. The CDR3 has 15 amino acids. The V end was cut by 3 bases, the J end by 2 bases, with 11 bases between. Per the germline V gene, CDR1 is MNHEY and CDR2 is SMNVEV (reference sequence).

In this sample, this clone turned up once. The chain has TRBV28 and TRBJ2-1, with D tentatively TRBD2 (6 bases). Germline CDR1 MDHEN, CDR2 SYDVKM. The CDR3 runs to 15 residues. V was shortened by 0 bases and J by 9 bases, with 15 bases between the two germline ends. The CDR3 nucleotides are TGTGCCAGCAGTTTATGGGCCGGACTATTAGGTGAGCAGTTCTTC. Translation gives CASSLWAGLLGEQFF.

As DNA, the CDR3 is TGTGCCATCAGTGAGGTTAACAGGGTGCCTATGTGCGAGCAGTACTTC. This sequence encodes CAISEVNRVPMCEQYF. The genes are TRBV10-3 and TRBJ2-7; a weak D match, TRBD1 (6 bases). The CDR3 is made up of 16 amino acids. Germline CDR1 reads ENHRY; CDR2 reads SYGVKD. V dropped 2 bases and J dropped 6 bases, with 20 bases sitting between them.

This CDR3 reads CASSQGLAYNEQFF. CDR3 bases: TGTGCCAGCAGCCAGGGACTAGCCTACAATGAGCAGTTCTTC. V gene TRBV7-2 combines with J gene TRBJ2-1; 8 bases are shared with TRBD2. Per germline, CDR1 SGHTA and CDR2 FQGNSA. This CDR3 has 14 residues. The V gene end was trimmed by 5 bases and the J gene end by 2 bases; junction bases not matched to a gene: 2.

The J gene is TRBJ2-1, the V gene TRBV25-1, with D unresolved. Per germline, CDR1 MGHDK and CDR2 SYGVNS. The CDR3 contains 14 residues. V dropped 4 bases and J dropped 0 bases, with 7 bases sitting between them. This CDR3 is CASSGPGSYNEQFF. CDR3 DNA: TGTGCCAGCAGTGGACCGGGCTCCTACAATGAGCAGTTCTTC.

The V gene is TRBV18, the J gene TRBJ1-1; D is perhaps TRBD1 (6 bases). Per the germline V gene, CDR1 is KGHSH and CDR2 is LQKENI. Trimming took off 4 bases at V and 4 bases at J, with 13 bases between the two ends. This CDR3 has 14 amino acids. The CDR3 DNA reads TGTGCCAGCTCACTTGGGGGCCTGGGCACTGAAGCTTTCTTT. This translates into CASSLGGLGTEAFF.

This sequence joins TRBV28 and TRBJ2-7; 10 bases map to TRBD2. After removal of 5 bases from V and 7 bases from J, the junction contained 8 bases not matched to a gene. CDR3 size: 14 residues. Germline-derived CDR1 and CDR2 are MDHEN and SYDVKM. DNA for the CDR3: TGTGCCAGCAGTCCAGGGACTAGCGATAGTGAGCAGTACTTC. As protein: CASSPGTSDSEQYF.

This clone was detected once. This chain uses TRBV27 with TRBJ2-1; 9 nucleotides match TRBD2. Germline V lookup: CDR1 MNHEY, CDR2 SMNVEV (reference sequence). CDR3 size: 14 residues. Losses at the gene ends were 6 bases for V and 9 bases for J; bases not matched to a gene: 9. The CDR3 DNA is TGTGCCAGCAGCGTAGCGGGAGTGTACGGTGAGCAGTTCTTC. It is translated as CASSVAGVYGEQFF.

The V call is TRBV5-1, the J call TRBJ2-7; 14 bases fit TRBD2. V lost 4 bases, J lost 6 bases, and 9 bases stayed unmatched. Germline CDR1 and CDR2: SGHRS and YFSETQ. There are 16 residues in the CDR3. CDR3 in DNA: TGCGCCAGCAGCACGGGACTAGCGGGAGTGGTAGTCGAGCAGTACTTC. Its protein product is CASSTGLAGVVVEQYF.

V usage is TRBV25-1 and J usage is TRBJ2-3, with D possibly being TRBD2 (5 bases). The CDR3 sequence is 15 residues long. Germline loops: CDR1 MGHDK, CDR2 SYGVNS. Trimming removed 2 bases at V and 1 base at J, with 10 bases between. CDR3 sequence reads: CASSEVGVGTDTQYF. The CDR3, as DNA: TGTGCCAGCAGTGAAGTGGGAGTTGGCACAGATACGCAGTATTTT.

CDR3 protein: CASSVGTAARETQYF. The CDR3 DNA reads as TGTGCCAGCAGCGTAGGGACAGCGGCACGGGAGACCCAGTACTTC. This chain uses TRBV9 with TRBJ2-5; D is possibly TRBD1 (6 bases). The CDR3 has 15 amino acids. Trimming left V 0 bases short and J 5 bases short, with 14 bases between. The V gene's germline CDR1 is SGDLS and CDR2 YYNGEE.

V and J are TRBV11-3 and TRBJ2-6; D gene unclear. V lost 5 bases and J lost 5, with 19 bases in between. The CDR3 sequence is 17 residues long. Germline lookup yields CDR1 SGHNT and CDR2 YENEEA. The CDR3 region is CASSTGIRQSRANVLTF. DNA for the CDR3: TGTGCCAGCAGCACTGGAATTCGACAAAGTCGGGCCAACGTCCTGACTTTC.

The rearrangement uses TRBV9 and TRBJ2-2; 11 bases line up with TRBD2. V was clipped by 2 bases and J by 5 bases; unmatched bases: 2. CDR1 is SGDLS and CDR2 is YYNGEE in the germline V gene. The CDR3 contains 15 residues. The CDR3 coding sequence is TGTGCCAGCAGCGTTAGCGGGAGGGCAACCGGGGAGCTGTTTTTT. It specifies CASSVSGRATGELFF. Complete variable domain (other parts from reference TRBV9 and TRBJ2-2): DSGVTQTPKHLITATGQRVTLRCSPRSGDLSVYWYQQSLDQGLQFLIQYYNGEERAKGNILERFSAQQFPDLHSELNLSSLELGDSALYFCASSVSGRATGELFFGEGSRLTVL.

The chain links TRBV4-3 to TRBJ2-7; no definite D call. Trimming removed 0 bases at V and 3 bases at J, with 9 bases between. Per germline, CDR1 LGHNA and CDR2 YSLEER. The CDR3 sequence is 14 residues long. CDR3 sequence reads: CASSQETPIYEQYF. CDR3 coding DNA: TGCGCCAGCAGCCAAGAGACACCAATCTACGAGCAGTACTTC.

This clone showed up just a few times. As DNA, the CDR3 is TGTGCCAGCACCTACACTAGCGAAAACTACAATGAGCAGTTCTTC. This encodes CASTYTSENYNEQFF. V usage is TRBV27 and J usage is TRBJ2-1; TRBD2 aligns across 7 bases. The germline V gene encodes CDR1 MNHEY and CDR2 SMNVEV (reference sequence). The CDR3 has 15 residues. V trimming: 7 bases; J trimming: 3 bases; junction bases outside the gene matches: 9.

The chain couples TRBV4-2 to TRBJ1-1; TRBD1 matches at 8 bases. The germline CDR1 and CDR2 sequences are LGHNA and YNFKEQ. After removal of 4 bases from V and 1 base from J, the junction contained 8 bases not matched to a gene. This CDR3 region has 16 residues. The CDR3 DNA is TGTGCCAGCAGCCGTAACCGGGACAGGAAGAACACTGAAGCTTTCTTT. Translated: CASSRNRDRKNTEAFF.

Here the CDR3 DNA reads TGTGCCAGTAGTATGGCTTGGGCACAAGAGACCCAGTACTTC. Its translation: CASSMAWAQETQYF. This chain joins TRBV19 and TRBJ2-5; no clear D. CDR1 LNHDA and CDR2 SQIVND come from the germline V gene (reference sequence). The CDR3 contains 14 residues. The ends were cut back, 3 bases at V and 2 bases at J, with 10 bases in the middle.

The J gene is TRBJ2-7, the V gene TRBV4-1; 11 bases agree with TRBD2. In germline, CDR1 is MGHRA, CDR2 YSYEKL. Germline trimming cut 3 bases from V and 3 bases from J; bases unmatched to any gene: 7. The CDR3 totals 16 residues. The CDR3 sequence: CASSHRTSGGFYEQYF. CDR3 DNA: TGCGCCAGCAGCCATCGTACTAGCGGGGGATTCTACGAGCAGTACTTC.

The rearrangement links TRBV29-1 to TRBJ2-1; 7 bases fit TRBD2. The V gene's germline CDR1 is SQVTM and CDR2 ANQGSEA. V lost 2 bases to trimming and J lost 4 bases; unmatched junction nucleotides: 8. CDR3 length: 15 amino acids. CDR3 sequence (DNA): TGCAGCGTTGAACCGGGACTACCTCCTTACAATGAGCAGTTCTTC. It codes for CSVEPGLPPYNEQFF.

Here the CDR3 DNA reads TGTGCCAGCAGCCCTCTAGCGGGCGACACAGATACGCAGTATTTT. Its translation: CASSPLAGDTDTQYF. The gene calls are TRBV7-8 and TRBJ2-3, with TRBD2 matching 8 bases. From germline, CDR1 is SGHVS and CDR2 FQNEAQ. There are 15 residues in the CDR3. Trimming removed 5 bases from V and 2 bases from J; junction bases left unmatched: 6. The full variable domain, with the rest looked up from reference TRBV7-8 and TRBJ2-3, is GAGVSQSPRYKVAKRGQDVALRCDPISGHVSLFWYQQALGQGPEFLTYFQNEAQLDKSGLPSDRFFAERPEGSVSTLKIQRTQQEDSAVYLCASSPLAGDTDTQYFGPGTRLTVL.

The V and J genes are TRBV19 and TRBJ2-7; 9 nucleotides align to TRBD1. Germline CDR1 and CDR2: LNHDA and SQIVND (reference sequence). The CDR3 is made up of 13 amino acids. Losses at the gene ends were 9 bases for V and 5 bases for J; bases not matched to a gene: 8. CDR3 in DNA: TGTGCCAGCTCGGACAGGGGCATGGACGAGCAGTACTTC. Translation: CASSDRGMDEQYF.

The sample holds one count of this clone. V and J are TRBV6-6 and TRBJ1-1; perhaps TRBD1 as D (5 bases). Deletions cut 2 bases from V and 0 bases from J, with 13 bases between. This CDR3 is 16 amino acids long. The germline V gene has CDR1 MNHNY and CDR2 SVGAGI (reference sequence). The CDR3 is CASSYGGVGMNTEAFF. CDR3 coding DNA: TGTGCCAGCAGTTACGGGGGGGTGGGCATGAACACTGAAGCTTTCTTT.

The V call is TRBV7-8, the J call TRBJ2-5, with D uncertain. The V gene's germline CDR1 is SGHVS and CDR2 FQNEAQ. Trimming removed 1 base from V and 5 bases from J, with 8 bases in between. CDR3 size: 13 residues. The CDR3 coding sequence is TGTGCCAGCAGCTTAGTGTTATCGGAGACCCAGTACTTC. This sequence encodes CASSLVLSETQYF.

This chain connects TRBV9 to TRBJ2-3; 8 bases match TRBD2. CDR1 is SGDLS, CDR2 YYNGEE, per germline. With V trimmed by 0 bases and J by 6 bases, 18 bases remained unmatched. The CDR3 runs 19 residues. CDR3 loop: CASSVEGTRGGSLGDTQYF. The CDR3 bases are TGTGCCAGCAGCGTAGAAGGGACTAGGGGCGGCTCCTTGGGCGATACGCAGTATTTT.

The genes are TRBV13 and TRBJ1-4, with D perhaps matching TRBD1 (5 bases). The V gene's germline CDR1 is PRHDT and CDR2 FYEKMQ (reference sequence). CDR3 length: 12 amino acids. The V and J ends lost 2 bases and 11 bases respectively, with 9 bases between them. Written as DNA, the CDR3 is TGTGCCAGCAGCTTACTGGGGGGGAAACTGTTTTTT. The encoded protein is CASSLLGGKLFF.

This chain joins TRBV6-1 and TRBJ2-7, with 7 bases identical to TRBD1. Germline V lookup: CDR1 MNHNS, CDR2 SASEGT. The CDR3 sequence is 17 residues long. V lost 3 bases, J lost 2 bases, and 13 bases stayed unmatched. CDR3 residues: CASSDGPPGGTAYEQYF. CDR3 DNA sequence: TGTGCCAGCAGTGACGGCCCTCCAGGGGGAACTGCCTACGAGCAGTACTTC.

The rearrangement uses TRBV5-1 and TRBJ2-3; 7 bases are a match to TRBD1. The CDR3 is 15 amino acids. With 0 bases clipped from V and 0 bases from J, the junction kept 1 base outside the gene matches. Germline CDR1 and CDR2: SGHRS and YFSETQ. CDR3: CASSLGDSSTDTQYF. The CDR3 DNA sequence: TGCGCCAGCAGCTTGGGGGACAGTAGCACAGATACGCAGTATTTT.

Concerning this clone itself: This specimen includes other DNA sequences encoding the same CDR3. This rearrangement joins TRBV6-4 to TRBJ2-3, with 7 bases identical to TRBD2. This CDR3 region has 15 residues. Germline V lookup: CDR1 MRHNA, CDR2 SNTAGT. The trim removed 0 bases at V and 0 bases at J, leaving 0 bases unmatched. CDR3 region: CASSDSAGSTDTQYF. CDR3 DNA: TGTGCCAGCAGTGACTCAGCGGGAAGCACAGATACGCAGTATTTT.

This chain uses TRBV14 with TRBJ2-7; D may be TRBD2 (5 bases). The CDR3 runs to 12 residues. With 3 bases removed from V and 4 bases from J, the gap between germline ends came to 7 bases. Germline CDR1 is SGHDN and CDR2 is FVKESK. CDR3 sequence: CASSHRTYEQYF. Here the CDR3 DNA reads TGTGCCAGCAGCCACAGGACTTACGAGCAGTACTTC.

This clone was seen just once. The gene calls are TRBV5-4 and TRBJ2-1; D may be TRBD2 (6 bases). Trimming pared 4 bases from V and 4 bases from J, leaving 18 bases between. The CDR3 runs to 16 residues. The V gene's germline CDR1 is SGHNT and CDR2 YYREEE (reference sequence). The CDR3 DNA reads TGTGCCAGCAGCCCCCAGCGGGCGGCGCCATACAATGAGCAGTTCTTC. This sequence encodes CASSPQRAAPYNEQFF. Together with reference TRBV5-4 and TRBJ2-1, the CDR3 gives the full variable domain: ETGVTQSPTHLIKTRGQQVTLRCSSQSGHNTVSWYQQALGQGPQFIFQYYREEENGRGNFPPRFSGLQFPNYSSELNVNALELDDSALYLCASSPQRAAPYNEQFFGPGTRLTVL.